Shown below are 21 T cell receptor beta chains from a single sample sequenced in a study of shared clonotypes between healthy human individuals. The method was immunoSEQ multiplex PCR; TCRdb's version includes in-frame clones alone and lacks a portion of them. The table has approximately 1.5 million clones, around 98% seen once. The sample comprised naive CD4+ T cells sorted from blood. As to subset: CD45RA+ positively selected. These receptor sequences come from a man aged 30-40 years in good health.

The CDR3: CASSTGTLNYNEQFF. The CDR3 DNA sequence: TGCGCCAGCAGCACCGGGACGCTAAACTACAATGAGCAGTTCTTC. The chain couples TRBV5-1 to TRBJ2-1; D may correspond to TRBD1 or TRBD2 (5 bases each). V lost 4 bases to trimming and J lost 3 bases, with 14 bases between them. Germline loops: CDR1 SGHRS, CDR2 YFSETQ. This CDR3 is 15 amino acids long. The full variable domain, with the rest looked up from reference TRBV5-1 and TRBJ2-1, is KAGVTQTPRYLIKTRGQQVTLSCSPISGHRSVSWYQQTPGQGLQFLFEYFSETQRNKGNFPGRFSGRQFSNSRSEMNVSTLELGDSALYLCASSTGTLNYNEQFFGPGTRLTVL.

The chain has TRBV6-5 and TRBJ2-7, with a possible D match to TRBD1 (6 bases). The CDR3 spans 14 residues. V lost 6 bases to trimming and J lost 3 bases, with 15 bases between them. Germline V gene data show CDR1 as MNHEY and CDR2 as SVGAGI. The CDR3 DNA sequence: TGTGCCAGCAGCACTCGAAGGGGGAGCTACGAGCAGTACTTC. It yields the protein CASSTRRGSYEQYF.

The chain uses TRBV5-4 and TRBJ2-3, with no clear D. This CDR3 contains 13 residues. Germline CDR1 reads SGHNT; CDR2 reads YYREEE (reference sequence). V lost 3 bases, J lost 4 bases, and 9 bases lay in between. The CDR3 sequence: CASSSTAADTQYF. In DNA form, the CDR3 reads TGTGCCAGCAGCTCGACCGCCGCAGATACGCAGTATTTT.

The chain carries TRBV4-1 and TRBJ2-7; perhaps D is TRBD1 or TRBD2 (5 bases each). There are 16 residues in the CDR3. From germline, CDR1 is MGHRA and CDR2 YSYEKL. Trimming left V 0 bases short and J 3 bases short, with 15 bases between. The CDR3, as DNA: TGCGCCAGCAGCCAAGAGGGGCCTAGCAGGTTCTACGAGCAGTACTTC. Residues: CASSQEGPSRFYEQYF.

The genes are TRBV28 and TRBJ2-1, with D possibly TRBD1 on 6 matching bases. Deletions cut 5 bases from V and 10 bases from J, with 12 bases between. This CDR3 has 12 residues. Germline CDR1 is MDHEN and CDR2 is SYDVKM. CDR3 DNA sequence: TGTGCCAGCAGTGCGACCGGGACAGAGCAGTTCTTC. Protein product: CASSATGTEQFF.

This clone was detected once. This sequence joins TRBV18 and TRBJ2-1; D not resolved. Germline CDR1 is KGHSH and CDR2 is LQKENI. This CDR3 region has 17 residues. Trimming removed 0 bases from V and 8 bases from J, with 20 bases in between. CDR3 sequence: CASSPPQTKTSSDEQFF. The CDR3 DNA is TGTGCCAGCTCACCACCCCAAACAAAGACCTCTTCCGATGAGCAGTTCTTC.

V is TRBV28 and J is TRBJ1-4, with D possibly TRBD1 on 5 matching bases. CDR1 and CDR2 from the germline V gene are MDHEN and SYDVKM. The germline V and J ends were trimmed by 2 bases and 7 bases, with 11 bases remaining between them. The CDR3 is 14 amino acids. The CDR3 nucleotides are TGTGCCAGCAGTTTAATAGGGGTCCCTGAAAAACTGTTTTTT. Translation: CASSLIGVPEKLFF.

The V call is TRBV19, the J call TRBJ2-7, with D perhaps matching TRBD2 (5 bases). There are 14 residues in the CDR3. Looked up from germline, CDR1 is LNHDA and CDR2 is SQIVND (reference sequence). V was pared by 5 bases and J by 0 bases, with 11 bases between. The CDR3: CASSQLGNSYEQYF. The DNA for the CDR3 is TGTGCCAGTAGTCAGCTCGGGAACTCCTACGAGCAGTACTTC.

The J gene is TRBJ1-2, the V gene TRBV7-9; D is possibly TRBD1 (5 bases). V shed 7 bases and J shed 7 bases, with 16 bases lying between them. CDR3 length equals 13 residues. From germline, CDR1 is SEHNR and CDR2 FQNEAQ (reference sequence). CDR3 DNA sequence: TGTGCCAGCAACGGGGGATTAGACTCTGGCTACACCTTC. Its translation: CASNGGLDSGYTF. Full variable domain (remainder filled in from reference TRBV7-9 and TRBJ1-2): DTGVSQNPRHKITKRGQNVTFRCDPISEHNRLYWYRQTLGQGPEFLTYFQNEAQLEKSRLLSDRFSAERPKGSFSTLEIQRTEQGDSAMYLCASNGGLDSGYTFGSGTRLTVV.

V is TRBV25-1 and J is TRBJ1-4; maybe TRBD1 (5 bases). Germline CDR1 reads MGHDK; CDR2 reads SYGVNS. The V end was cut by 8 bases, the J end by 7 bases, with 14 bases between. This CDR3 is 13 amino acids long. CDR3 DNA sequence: TGTGCCAGCGGGGGACGGCAGCTTGAAAAACTGTTTTTT. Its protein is CASGGRQLEKLFF.

CDR3 sequence reads: CASSPDRGRSYEQYF. The CDR3 DNA follows: TGTGCCAGCAGCCCGGACAGGGGAAGGTCCTACGAGCAGTACTTC. This chain joins TRBV5-4 and TRBJ2-7, with 9 bases that match TRBD1. V gave up 4 bases and J gave up 1 base; unmatched junction bases: 6. The CDR3 sequence is 15 residues long. Germline assignment: CDR1 SGHNT and CDR2 YYREEE (reference sequence).

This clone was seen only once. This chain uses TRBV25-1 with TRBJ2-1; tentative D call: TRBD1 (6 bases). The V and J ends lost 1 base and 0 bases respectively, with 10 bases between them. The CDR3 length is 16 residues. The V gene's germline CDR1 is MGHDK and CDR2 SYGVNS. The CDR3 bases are TGTGCCAGCAGTGAATGGGGGCCGAGCTCCTACAATGAGCAGTTCTTC. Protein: CASSEWGPSSYNEQFF.

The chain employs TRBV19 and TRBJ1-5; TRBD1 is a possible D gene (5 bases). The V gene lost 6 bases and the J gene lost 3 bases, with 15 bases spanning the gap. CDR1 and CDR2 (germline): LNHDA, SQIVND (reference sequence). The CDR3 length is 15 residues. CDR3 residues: CASSYRDGYNQPQHF. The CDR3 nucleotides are TGTGCCAGTAGCTACCGGGACGGTTACAATCAGCCCCAGCATTTT. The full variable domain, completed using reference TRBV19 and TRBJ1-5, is DGGITQSPKYLFRKEGQNVTLSCEQNLNHDAMYWYRQDPGQGLRLIYYSQIVNDFQKGDIAEGYSVSREKKESFPLTVTSAQKNPTAFYLCASSYRDGYNQPQHFGDGTRLSIL.

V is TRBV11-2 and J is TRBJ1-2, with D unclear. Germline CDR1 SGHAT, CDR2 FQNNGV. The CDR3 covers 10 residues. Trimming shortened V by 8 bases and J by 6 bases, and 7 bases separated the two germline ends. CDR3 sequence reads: CASLMHGYTF. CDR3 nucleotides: TGTGCCAGCTTAATGCATGGCTACACCTTC.

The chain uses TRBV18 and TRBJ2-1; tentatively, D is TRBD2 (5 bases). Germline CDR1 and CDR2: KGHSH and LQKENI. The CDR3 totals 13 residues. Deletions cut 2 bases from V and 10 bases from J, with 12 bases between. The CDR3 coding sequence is TGTGCCAGCTCACCAAGTGAGGCGGGCGAGCAGTTCTTC. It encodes CASSPSEAGEQFF.

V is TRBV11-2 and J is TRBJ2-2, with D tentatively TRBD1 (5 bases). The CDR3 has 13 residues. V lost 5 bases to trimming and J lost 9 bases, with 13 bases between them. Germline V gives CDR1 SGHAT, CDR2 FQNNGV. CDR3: CASSQSRVRELFF. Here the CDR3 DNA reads TGTGCCAGCAGCCAGTCCAGGGTTCGGGAGCTGTTTTTT.

CDR3 in DNA: TGCGCCAGCAGGTTAGGTGGGGGACTGAATCTTTACGAGCAGTACTTC. Protein sequence: CASRLGGGLNLYEQYF. The rearrangement joins TRBV5-1 to TRBJ2-7; maybe TRBD2 (6 bases). Trimming took 5 bases from V and 4 from J, leaving 22 bases between them. This CDR3 is 16 amino acids long. Germline lookup yields CDR1 SGHRS and CDR2 YFSETQ.

DNA of the CDR3: TGTGCCAGCATAGAACGCCCGGGAAGGAACACTGAAGCTTTCTTT. It encodes CASIERPGRNTEAFF. This chain joins TRBV6-5 and TRBJ1-1; D gene unclear. CDR1 is MNHEY and CDR2 is SVGAGI in the germline V gene. This CDR3 has 15 residues. V was cut by 7 bases and J by 1 base, with 16 bases left in between.

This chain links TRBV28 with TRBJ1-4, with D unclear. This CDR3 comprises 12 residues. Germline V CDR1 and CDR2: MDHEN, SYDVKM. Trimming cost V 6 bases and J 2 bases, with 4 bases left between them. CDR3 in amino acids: CASSLTNEKLFF. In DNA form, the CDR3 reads TGTGCCAGCAGCTTGACTAATGAAAAACTGTTTTTT.

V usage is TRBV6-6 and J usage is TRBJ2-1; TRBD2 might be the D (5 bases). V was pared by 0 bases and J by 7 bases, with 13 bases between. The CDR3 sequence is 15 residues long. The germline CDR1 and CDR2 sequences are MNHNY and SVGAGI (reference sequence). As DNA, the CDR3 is TGTGCCAGCAGTTACTCGCCGGAGCGAGGGAATGAGCAGTTCTTC. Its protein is CASSYSPERGNEQFF.

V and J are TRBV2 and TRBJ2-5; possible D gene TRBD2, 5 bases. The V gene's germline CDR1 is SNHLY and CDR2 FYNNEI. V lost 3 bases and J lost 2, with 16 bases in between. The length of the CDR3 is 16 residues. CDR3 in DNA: TGTGCCAGCAGTGAGAGGGTGGCAGGACCGCAAGAGACCCAGTACTTC. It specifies CASSERVAGPQETQYF.